Each of the 29 T cell receptor beta chains below was sequenced from the same sample in a study of radiotherapy plus CTLA-4 blockade in lung cancer. Sequenced by immunoSEQ multiplex PCR; TCRdb stores in-frame clones only, minus some. The sample holds tens of thousands of clones, 72% seen once. The sample here was peripheral blood, taken from a patient treated with radiotherapy plus ipilimumab. The source is a human donor with non-small cell lung cancer who had stable disease on radiotherapy plus ipilimumab.

This clone turned up a few times. The chain has TRBV19 and TRBJ2-2; 8 bases fit TRBD1. CDR3 length: 14 residues. In germline, CDR1 is LNHDA, CDR2 SQIVND (reference sequence). The trim removed 7 bases at V and 5 bases at J, leaving 6 bases unmatched. CDR3 sequence reads: CASTWTGLTGELFF. CDR3 sequence (DNA): TGTGCCAGTACGTGGACAGGGTTGACCGGGGAGCTGTTTTTT.

The chain recombines TRBV29-1 with TRBJ2-3, with D uncertain. CDR1 is SQVTM, CDR2 ANQGSEA, per germline. The V gene lost 3 bases and the J gene lost 9 bases, with 16 bases spanning the gap. The CDR3 runs 13 residues. The CDR3 DNA sequence: TGCAGCGTTGACTGGAGAAAGAGCCTAACGCAGTATTTT. It codes for CSVDWRKSLTQYF.

The CDR3 DNA sequence: TGTGCCAGCTCACCCGGGACAGTCTCGGAGAATTCACCCCTCCACTTT. Amino acid sequence: CASSPGTVSENSPLHF. This chain links TRBV18 with TRBJ1-6, with 7 bases lining up with TRBD1. With 3 bases clipped from V and 7 bases from J, the junction kept 9 bases outside the gene matches. In germline, CDR1 is KGHSH, CDR2 LQKENI. CDR3 size: 16 residues.

This chain uses TRBV7-9 with TRBJ1-1, with D tentatively TRBD1 (6 bases). V was trimmed by 10 bases and J by 0 bases, leaving 15 bases between them. Germline V CDR1 and CDR2: SEHNR, FQNEAQ (reference sequence). The CDR3 is 14 residues long. The CDR3: CANFGDILNTEAFF. CDR3 nucleotides: TGTGCCAACTTTGGGGACATTTTGAACACTGAAGCTTTCTTT.

The rearrangement joins TRBV21-1 to TRBJ2-7; the table's TRBD2 call for D was not verified on the DNA. TRBV21-1 is labeled a pseudogene. The CDR3 has 14 residues. The CDR3 protein is CASSGGSPAYEQYF. CDR3 nucleotides: TGTGCCAGCAGCGGGGGGAGCCCCGCCTACGAGCAGTACTTC.

This clone appeared a few times. The chain is built from TRBV7-7 and TRBJ2-5; D may be TRBD1 (5 bases). The CDR3 runs 15 residues. The V and J ends lost 2 bases and 1 base respectively, with 11 bases between them. Germline lookup yields CDR1 SSHAT and CDR2 FNYEAQ (reference sequence). Here the CDR3 reads CASSLNAGSQETQYF. The CDR3 DNA sequence: TGTGCCAGCAGCTTAAACGCAGGGTCCCAAGAGACCCAGTACTTC.

This rearrangement joins TRBV27 to TRBJ2-2; D is possibly TRBD2 (6 bases). This CDR3 has 17 amino acids. CDR1 is MNHEY, CDR2 SMNVEV, per germline (reference sequence). Trimming took 5 bases from V and 1 from J, leaving 17 bases between them. The DNA of the CDR3 is TGTGCCAGCAGTCACCAGCCTGGTAGCGGGAACACCGGGGAGCTGTTTTTT. Protein sequence: CASSHQPGSGNTGELFF.

In the case of this clone: At one end, the junction sequence differs from germline, possibly due to a read error. The chain carries TRBV14 and TRBJ2-7; no clear D. The CDR3 totals 15 residues. Germline assignment: CDR1 SGHDN and CDR2 FVKESK. The DNA of the CDR3 is TGTGCCAGCAGCCCCAATTTTGGGCGAACCTACGGGCAGTACTTC. It translates to CASSPNFGRTYGQYF. Based on the CDR3 plus reference TRBV14 and TRBJ2-7, the full variable domain is EAGVTQFPSHSVIEKGQTVTLRCDPISGHDNLYWYRRVMGKEIKFLLHFVKESKQDESGMPNNRFLAERTGGTYSTLKVQPAELEDSGVYFCASSPNFGRTYGQYFGPGTRLTVT.

The V gene is TRBV18, the J gene TRBJ2-3; D is possibly TRBD1 (6 bases). V was shortened by 2 bases and J by 2 bases, with 14 bases between the two germline ends. Germline loops: CDR1 KGHSH, CDR2 LQKENI. CDR3 length: 16 amino acids. CDR3 protein: CASSPGYDRLTDTQYF. In DNA form, the CDR3 reads TGTGCCAGCTCACCAGGGTACGACAGGCTCACAGATACGCAGTATTTT.

The genes are TRBV5-4 and TRBJ2-5, with 9 bases lining up with TRBD1. The germline CDR1 and CDR2 sequences are SGHNT and YYREEE (reference sequence). The CDR3 contains 16 residues. Unmatched junction bases numbered 5, after V lost 1 base and J lost 1 base. This CDR3 is CASSLNKGQGQETQYF. The CDR3 DNA follows: TGTGCCAGCAGCTTGAATAAGGGACAGGGCCAAGAGACCCAGTACTTC.

The chain links TRBV19 to TRBJ1-2; 7 bases fit TRBD1. Per germline, CDR1 LNHDA and CDR2 SQIVND (reference sequence). This CDR3 region has 15 residues. Germline trimming cut 5 bases from V and 4 bases from J; bases unmatched to any gene: 10. The CDR3 sequence: CASSVGQRTPYGYTF. In DNA form, the CDR3 reads TGTGCCAGTAGTGTGGGACAGAGGACCCCCTATGGCTACACCTTC.

The chain uses TRBV30 and TRBJ2-3; 9 bases fit TRBD1. The V segment lost 0 bases and the J segment 1 base; nucleotides outside the gene matches: 5. The germline V gene has CDR1 GTSNPN and CDR2 SVGIG (reference sequence). This CDR3 comprises 16 residues. The chain's CDR3 is CAWSVMTGGGTDTQYF. CDR3 coding DNA: TGTGCCTGGAGTGTAATGACAGGGGGAGGCACAGATACGCAGTATTTT.

This clone was seen only a few times. The gene calls are TRBV5-8 and TRBJ1-2; maybe TRBD1 (5 bases). Trimming pared 0 bases from V and 8 bases from J, leaving 17 bases between. The CDR3 extends over 15 amino acids. The germline V gene has CDR1 SGHTS and CDR2 YDEGEE. The CDR3 DNA follows: TGTGCCAGCAGCTTGGAAGGATGGGGAGGGGACGGCTACACCTTC. Its protein is CASSLEGWGGDGYTF. The full variable domain, its missing parts supplied by reference TRBV5-8 and TRBJ1-2, is EAGVTQSPTHLIKTRGQQATLRCSPISGHTSVYWYQQALGLGLQFLLWYDEGEERNRGNFPPRFSGRQFPNYSSELNVNALELEDSALYLCASSLEGWGGDGYTFGSGTRLTVV.

This clone was detected only a few times. The chain uses TRBV7-2 and TRBJ2-3; D is possibly TRBD1 (5 bases). With 3 bases removed from V and 2 bases from J, the gap between germline ends came to 6 bases. Germline V gene lookup returns CDR1 SGHTA and CDR2 FQGNSA. The CDR3 has 13 amino acids. This chain's CDR3 is CASSFRVTDTQYF. CDR3 nucleotides: TGTGCCAGCAGCTTCAGGGTCACAGATACGCAGTATTTT.

About this clone itself: One junction end disagrees with the germline gene, perhaps due to a read error. Other DNA sequences in the same sample also yield this CDR3. The chain carries TRBV9 and TRBJ2-2; TRBD1 matches 10 bases. Looked up from germline, CDR1 is SGDLS and CDR2 is YYNGEE. CDR3 length: 15 residues. The CDR3 bases are TGCGCCAGCAGTTCACGGGGGACAGGGGACGGGGAGCTGTTTTTT. It is translated as CASSSRGTGDGELFF.

In its sample, this clone was seen a few times. CDR3 sequence reads: CASSYRTVYEQYF. The CDR3 nucleotides read TGTGCCAGCAGCTATAGGACAGTTTACGAGCAGTACTTC. The rearrangement links TRBV7-2 to TRBJ2-7; tentatively, D is TRBD1 (6 bases). Germline V gives CDR1 SGHTA, CDR2 FQGNSA. The CDR3 totals 13 residues. V lost 4 bases, J lost 4 bases, and 11 bases lay in between.

This chain uses TRBV2 with TRBJ2-2, with D possibly TRBD2 on 7 matching bases. Per the germline V gene, CDR1 is SNHLY and CDR2 is FYNNEI. The CDR3 totals 17 residues. The V end was cut by 6 bases, the J end by 4 bases, with 21 bases between. This chain's CDR3 is CASSAPRGASATGELFF. CDR3 nucleotides: TGTGCCAGCAGCGCACCCCGGGGGGCCAGTGCCACCGGGGAGCTGTTTTTT. The complete variable domain, with remaining parts taken from reference TRBV2 and TRBJ2-2, reads EPEVTQTPSHQVTQMGQEVILRCVPISNHLYFYWYRQILGQKVEFLVSFYNNEISEKSEIFDDQFSVERPDGSNFTLKIRSTKLEDSAMYFCASSAPRGASATGELFFGEGSRLTVL.

The V and J genes are TRBV2 and TRBJ1-2; a possible D gene is TRBD1 (5 bases). Germline CDR1 SNHLY, CDR2 FYNNEI. CDR3 length equals 14 residues. With 4 bases removed from V and 4 bases from J, the gap between germline ends came to 13 bases. Here the CDR3 DNA reads TGTGCCAGCAGTGCACTAACAGGAACCTATGGCTACACCTTC. Its protein is CASSALTGTYGYTF.

This clone occurred a few times. V gene TRBV5-6 combines with J gene TRBJ2-7; TRBD2 agrees at 10 bases. This CDR3 has 19 amino acids. CDR1 and CDR2 (germline): SGHDT, YYEEEE. V dropped 4 bases and J dropped 3; count of bases not matched to a gene: 19. The CDR3 spells CASSPGGPSGGRGYYEQYF. In nucleotides, the CDR3 is TGTGCCAGCAGCCCAGGGGGCCCTAGCGGGGGACGAGGTTACTACGAGCAGTACTTC. Together with reference TRBV5-6 and TRBJ2-7, the CDR3 gives the full variable domain: DAGVTQSPTHLIKTRGQQVTLRCSPKSGHDTVSWYQQALGQGPQFIFQYYEEEERQRGNFPDRFSGHQFPNYSSELNVNALLLGDSALYLCASSPGGPSGGRGYYEQYFGPGTRLTVT.

V is TRBV2 and J is TRBJ1-6; 7 bases match TRBD1. Trimming removed 4 bases from V and 0 bases from J; junction bases left unmatched: 3. Germline V CDR1 and CDR2: SNHLY, FYNNEI. The CDR3 loop spans 16 amino acids. The chain's CDR3 is CASSGQGSSYNSPLHF. CDR3 sequence (DNA): TGTGCCAGCAGTGGACAGGGAAGCTCCTATAATTCACCCCTCCACTTT.

The V gene is TRBV18, the J gene TRBJ2-3; a weak D match, TRBD1 (5 bases). This CDR3 has 14 residues. V was clipped by 4 bases and J by 3 bases, with 11 bases between them. Germline V gene lookup returns CDR1 KGHSH and CDR2 LQKENI. Written as DNA, the CDR3 is TGTGCCAGCTCACTACAGGATCGTACAGATACGCAGTATTTT. As protein: CASSLQDRTDTQYF. The entire variable domain, with the rest obtained from reference TRBV18 and TRBJ2-3, is as follows: NAGVMQNPRHLVRRRGQEARLRCSPMKGHSHVYWYRQLPEEGLKFMVYLQKENIIDESGMPKERFSAEFPKEGPSILRIQQVVRGDSAAYFCASSLQDRTDTQYFGPGTRLTVL.

The CDR3 sequence is CASGQMGVNNEQFF. The CDR3 DNA is TGTGCCAGCGGACAGATGGGGGTCAATAATGAGCAGTTCTTC. J is TRBJ2-1 and V is TRBV14; weak D call: TRBD1 (6 bases). Between the trimmed V and J ends, which lost 8 bases and 7 bases, there was a span of 18 bases. Germline assignment: CDR1 SGHDN and CDR2 FVKESK. The CDR3 covers 14 residues.

The rearrangement links TRBV19 to TRBJ1-5, with 7 bases identical to TRBD1. CDR3 length equals 15 residues. With V trimmed by 6 bases and J by 0 bases, 5 bases remained unmatched. CDR1 and CDR2 from the germline V gene are LNHDA and SQIVND (reference sequence). The CDR3 DNA sequence: TGTGCCAGTAGGGGGACAGCATATAGCAATCAGCCCCAGCATTTT. Protein product: CASRGTAYSNQPQHF.

V gene TRBV2 combines with J gene TRBJ2-7, with D possibly TRBD1 on 5 matching bases. This CDR3 spans 13 amino acids. Trimming removed 9 bases from V and 2 bases from J, with 14 bases in between. The germline V gene has CDR1 SNHLY and CDR2 FYNNEI. The CDR3 coding sequence is TGTGCCAGTAGAAATATGGGGCCCTACGAGCAGTACTTC. Its translation is CASRNMGPYEQYF.

The V gene is TRBV15, the J gene TRBJ1-5; D perhaps matches TRBD1 (6 bases). Trimming removed 3 bases from V and 8 bases from J, with 23 bases in between. From germline, CDR1 is LNHNV and CDR2 YYDKDF (reference sequence). The CDR3 is made up of 17 amino acids. The CDR3 DNA sequence: TGTGCCACCAGCAGCGATCGGGGGGACACCCCGGGGGAGCCCCAGCATTTT. It encodes CATSSDRGDTPGEPQHF. Using reference TRBV15 and TRBJ1-5 for the parts outside the CDR3, the full variable domain is DAMVIQNPRYQVTQFGKPVTLSCSQTLNHNVMYWYQQKSSQAPKLLFHYYDKDFNNEADTPDNFQSRRPNTSFCFLDIRSPGLGDTAMYLCATSSDRGDTPGEPQHFGDGTRLSIL.

This clone has more than one count but fewer than ten. This chain links TRBV7-9 with TRBJ1-2; 7 bases are a match to TRBD1. J was trimmed by 7 bases and V by 5 bases; bases with no gene match: 10. The CDR3 is 14 residues long. The germline V gene encodes CDR1 SEHNR and CDR2 FQNEAQ (reference sequence). In nucleotides, the CDR3 is TGTGCCAGCAGCGCCGGGACAGTTCAGGGTGGCTACACCTTC. This translates into CASSAGTVQGGYTF.

The chain couples TRBV7-2 to TRBJ2-3; D unclear. The CDR3 contains 16 residues. Trimming removed 2 bases from V and 1 base from J, with 13 bases in between. Germline CDR1 and CDR2: SGHTA and FQGNSA. The CDR3 spells CASSLHPGYGTDTQYF. The CDR3 nucleotides are TGTGCCAGCAGCTTACATCCGGGTTATGGCACAGATACGCAGTATTTT.

On this clone: The junction does not match germline at one end; this may be a read error. The same CDR3 can be traced to other DNA sequences in this sample. The CDR3 sequence is CASSVVYSNQPQHF. CDR3 coding DNA: TGCGCCAGCAGTGTAGTGTATAGCAATCAGCCCCAGCATTTT. The V call is TRBV25-1, the J call TRBJ1-5; D remains unclear. CDR1 and CDR2 (germline): MGHDK, SYGVNS. This CDR3 is built from 14 residues.

This clone has more than one count but fewer than ten. The CDR3 reads CASSPRTGRYEQYF. The CDR3 DNA follows: TGTGCCAGCAGCCCTAGGACAGGGCGGTACGAGCAGTACTTC. The chain joins TRBV4-2 to TRBJ2-7, with 8 bases identical to TRBD1. This CDR3 spans 14 amino acids. With 4 bases clipped from V and 4 bases from J, the junction kept 6 bases outside the gene matches. The germline gives CDR1 LGHNA, CDR2 YNFKEQ.